This T cell receptor beta chain is drawn from a study of T cell responses to AZD1222 COVID-19 vaccine. Germline loops: CDR1 LGHDT, CDR2 YNNKEL (reference sequence). V was cut by 2 bases and J by 5 bases, with 12 bases left in between. This CDR3 is built from 14 residues. Some clones are missing from TCRdb's copy, which holds only in-frame ones; the method was immunoSEQ multiplex PCR. Of 150,000 to 200,000 clones listed, 80% to 95% are singletons. The material was peripheral blood, obtained on day 0 of AZD1222 vaccination. This receptor was identified in an adult in good health. The J gene is TRBJ2-5, the V gene TRBV3-1 (or the pseudogene TRBV3-2), with D uncertain. CDR3 in amino acids: CASSQQDRVETQYF. The CDR3, as DNA: TGTGCCAGCAGCCAACAGGATCGGGTCGAGACCCAGTACTTC.